This TCR beta chain was obtained from a study of blood T cell repertoires in COVID-19. Produced via immunoSEQ multiplex PCR; TCRdb's table is partial and in-frame only. The sample carries fewer than 80,000 clones, just under 95% recorded once. Sequencing input: peripheral blood. The receptor was derived from a human donor in a cohort sampled during active COVID-19.

CDR3 sequence reads: CASSLRGEKLFF. The DNA for the CDR3 is TGTGCCAGCAGCCTGAGAGGGGAAAAACTGTTTTTT. The rearrangement joins TRBV6-6 to TRBJ1-4; D gene unclear. Germline CDR1 reads MNHNY; CDR2 reads SVGAGI (reference sequence). Trimming left V 6 bases short and J 8 bases short, with 10 bases between. The CDR3 runs to 12 residues.